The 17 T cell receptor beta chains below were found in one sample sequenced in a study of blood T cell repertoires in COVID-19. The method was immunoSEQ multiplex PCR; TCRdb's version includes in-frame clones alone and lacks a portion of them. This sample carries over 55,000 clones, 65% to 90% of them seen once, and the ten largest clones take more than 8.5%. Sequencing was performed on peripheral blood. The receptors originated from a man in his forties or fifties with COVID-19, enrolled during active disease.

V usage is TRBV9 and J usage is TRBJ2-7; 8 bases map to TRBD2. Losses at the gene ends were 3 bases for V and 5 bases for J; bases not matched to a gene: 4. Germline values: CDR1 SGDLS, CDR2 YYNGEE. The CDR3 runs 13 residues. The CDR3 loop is CASSARTSNEQYF. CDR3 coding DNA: TGTGCCAGCAGCGCCAGGACTAGCAACGAGCAGTACTTC.

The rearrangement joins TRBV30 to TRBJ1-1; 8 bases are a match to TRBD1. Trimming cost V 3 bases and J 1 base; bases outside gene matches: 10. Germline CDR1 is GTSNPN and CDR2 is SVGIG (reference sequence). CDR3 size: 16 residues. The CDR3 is CAWRVKTGTGNTEAFF. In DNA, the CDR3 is TGTGCCTGGAGAGTGAAAACCGGGACAGGGAACACTGAAGCTTTCTTT.

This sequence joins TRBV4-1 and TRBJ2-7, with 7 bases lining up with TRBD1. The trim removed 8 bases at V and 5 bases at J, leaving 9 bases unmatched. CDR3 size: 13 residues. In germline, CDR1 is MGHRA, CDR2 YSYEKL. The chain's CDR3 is CASGDLGGHEQYF. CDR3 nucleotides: TGCGCCAGCGGCGATCTAGGGGGCCACGAGCAGTACTTC.

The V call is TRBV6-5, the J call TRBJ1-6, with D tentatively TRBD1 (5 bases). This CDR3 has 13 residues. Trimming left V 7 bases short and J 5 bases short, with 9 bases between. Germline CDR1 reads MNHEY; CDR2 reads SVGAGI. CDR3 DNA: TGTGCCAGCAACGGCAGGGATAATTCACCCCTCCACTTT. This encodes CASNGRDNSPLHF.

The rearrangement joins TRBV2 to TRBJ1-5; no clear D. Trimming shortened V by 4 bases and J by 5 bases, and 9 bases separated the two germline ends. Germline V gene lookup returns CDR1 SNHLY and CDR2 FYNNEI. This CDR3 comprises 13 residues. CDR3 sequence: CASSGQQDQPQHF. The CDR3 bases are TGTGCCAGCAGTGGGCAGCAGGATCAGCCCCAGCATTTT.

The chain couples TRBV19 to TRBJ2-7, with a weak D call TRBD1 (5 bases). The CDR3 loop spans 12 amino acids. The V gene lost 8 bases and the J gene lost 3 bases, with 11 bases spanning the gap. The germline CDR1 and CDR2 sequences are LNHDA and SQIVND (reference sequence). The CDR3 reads CASQGQIYEQYF. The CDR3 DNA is TGTGCCAGTCAGGGTCAGATCTACGAGCAGTACTTC.

The DNA for the CDR3 is TGTGCCAGCTCACCAATCTCCGCAGGTTATGGCTACACCTTC. It encodes CASSPISAGYGYTF. The chain uses TRBV18 and TRBJ1-2, with D unclear. Germline V gives CDR1 KGHSH, CDR2 LQKENI. Trimming took off 2 bases at V and 5 bases at J, with 12 bases between the two ends. CDR3 length: 14 amino acids.

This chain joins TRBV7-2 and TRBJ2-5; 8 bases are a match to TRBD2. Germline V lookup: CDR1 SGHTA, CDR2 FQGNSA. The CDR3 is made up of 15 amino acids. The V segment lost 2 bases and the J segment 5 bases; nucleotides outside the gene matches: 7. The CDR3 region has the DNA TGTGCCAGCAGCTTACCCGGGAGGGCAAGGGAGACCCAGTACTTC. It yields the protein CASSLPGRARETQYF.

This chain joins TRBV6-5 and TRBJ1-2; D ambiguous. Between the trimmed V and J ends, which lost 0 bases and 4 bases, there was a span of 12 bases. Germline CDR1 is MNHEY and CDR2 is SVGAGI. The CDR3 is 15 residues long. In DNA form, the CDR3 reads TGTGCCAGCAGTTACTCGAGGGCGACGGTCTATGGCTACACCTTC. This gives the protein CASSYSRATVYGYTF.

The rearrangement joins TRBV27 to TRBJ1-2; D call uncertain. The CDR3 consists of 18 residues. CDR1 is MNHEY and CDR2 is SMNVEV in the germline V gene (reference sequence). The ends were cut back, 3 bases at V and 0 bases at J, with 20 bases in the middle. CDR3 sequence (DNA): TGTGCCAGCAGTTTTATGGGGAGCGGAGGAAGAGCTAACTATGGCTACACCTTC. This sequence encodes CASSFMGSGGRANYGYTF.

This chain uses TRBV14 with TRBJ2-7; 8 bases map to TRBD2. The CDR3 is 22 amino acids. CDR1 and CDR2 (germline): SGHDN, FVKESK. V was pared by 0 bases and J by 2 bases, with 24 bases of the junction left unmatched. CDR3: CASSQDLRGGRLVSGVPYEQYF. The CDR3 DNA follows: TGTGCCAGCAGCCAAGATCTTCGGGGGGGACGGTTGGTGAGCGGCGTACCCTACGAGCAGTACTTC.

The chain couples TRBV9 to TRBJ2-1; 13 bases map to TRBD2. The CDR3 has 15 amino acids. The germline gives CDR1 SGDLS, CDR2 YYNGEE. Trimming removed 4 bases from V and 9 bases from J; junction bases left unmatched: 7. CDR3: CASSSGLAGVVEQFF. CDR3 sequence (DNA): TGTGCCAGCAGCTCAGGACTAGCGGGAGTTGTTGAGCAGTTCTTC.

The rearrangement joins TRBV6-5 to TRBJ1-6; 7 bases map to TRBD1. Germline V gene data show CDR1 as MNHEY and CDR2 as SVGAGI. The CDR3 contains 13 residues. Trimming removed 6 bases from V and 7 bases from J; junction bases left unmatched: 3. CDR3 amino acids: CASRTGLNSPLHF. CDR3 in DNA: TGTGCCAGCAGGACAGGGCTGAATTCACCCCTCCACTTT.

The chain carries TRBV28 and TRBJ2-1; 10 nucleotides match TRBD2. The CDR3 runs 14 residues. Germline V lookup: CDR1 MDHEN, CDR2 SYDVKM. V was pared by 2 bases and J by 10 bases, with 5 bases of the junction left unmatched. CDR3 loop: CASSLTSGAREQFF. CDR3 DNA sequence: TGTGCCAGCAGTTTAACTAGCGGGGCCCGGGAGCAGTTCTTC.

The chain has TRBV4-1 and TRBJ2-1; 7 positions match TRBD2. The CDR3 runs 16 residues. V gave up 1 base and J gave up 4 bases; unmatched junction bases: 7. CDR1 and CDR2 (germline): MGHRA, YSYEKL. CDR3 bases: TGCGCCAGCAGCCAAGTTGGTGCTAGCGGATACAATGAGCAGTTCTTC. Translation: CASSQVGASGYNEQFF.

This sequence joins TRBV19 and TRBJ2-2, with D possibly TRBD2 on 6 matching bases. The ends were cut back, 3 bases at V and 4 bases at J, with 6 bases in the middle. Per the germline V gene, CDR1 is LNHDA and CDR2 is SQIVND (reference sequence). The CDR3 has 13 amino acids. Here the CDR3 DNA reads TGTGCCAGTAGTATCGGGGGCACCGGGGAGCTGTTTTTT. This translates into CASSIGGTGELFF.

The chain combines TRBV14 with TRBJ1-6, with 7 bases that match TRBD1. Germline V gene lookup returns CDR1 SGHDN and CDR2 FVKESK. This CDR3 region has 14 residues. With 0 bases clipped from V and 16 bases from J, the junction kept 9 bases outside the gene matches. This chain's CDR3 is CASSQDSLMDRLHF. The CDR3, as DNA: TGTGCCAGCAGCCAAGATTCTTTAATGGACAGGCTCCACTTT.